This TCR beta chain was retrieved from a study of T cell repertoires in cytomegalovirus infection (dated by TCRdb to about 2019). For the wider study: Alongside well-studied HLA-B-restricted epitopes, the peptide stimulations were aimed at recently identified HLA-C-restricted CMV epitopes, whose presentation resists viral immunomodulation. The HLA type of each donor mattered for the analysis, because public TCR beta signatures pointed to carriage of CMV infection along with the matching HLA type. What the work shows at the level of the full study, not this receptor alone: The ex vivo response was dominated by HLA-C-restricted CMV-specific TCR beta clonotypes, which also provided the single most frequent clonotype in two of eight donors. In both this cohort and an independent cohort of 300 to 450 donors, the cumulative frequency of public TCR beta family members distinguished carriers of CMV infection plus the relevant HLA type.

The intended sense of this specimen's treatment or condition label: in vitro stimulation with specific CMV peptide epitopes to enrich CMV-specific T cells. The listed sequencing device is Illumina HiSeq 1500. TCRdb reanalyzed the raw reads on its own, using fastp at Q25 for trimming and MiXCR for clone calling, and kept in-frame beta chains. Under each unique CDR3 protein, matching rows form one entry showing the most common genes and DNA. The sample includes 700,000 to 900,000 distinct CDR3 sequences, with approximately 32% observed a single time. Jointly, the top ten make up approximately 14% of the sample. V is reduced by 5 bases and J by 3 bases, leaving a spacing of 16 bases between them. According to the germline V gene (reference sequence), CDR1 reads MNHEY and CDR2 reads SMNVEV. The CDR3 covers 16 residues, taking in both the cysteine and the phenylalanine. Of the read, only the CDR3 DNA is kept; its 48 bases are in frame from base 1.

This clonotype was counted between two and nine times. It has no known antigen specificity. No much larger clone is present one base from it, and per-base qualities are unavailable. The clonotype was recovered from a human donor in good health (CMV status not recorded). Some clones in this sample may be carry-over from other donors' samples. The sample consisted of cultured CD8+ T cells from PBMCs, taken from culture after CMV antigen stimulation. The chain uses TRBV27 and TRBJ2-2, with the D gene possibly TRBD1 or TRBD2, each one fitting 7 bases. The DNA reads as follows: TGTGCCAGCAGTCCCCAGGGGGGGGAGTACACCGGGGAGCTGTTTTTT. It codes for CASSPQGGEYTGELFF.